These T cell receptor beta chains were read from a single sample in a study of vaccination effects on CD4 cells after COVID-19. Their antigens remain unidentified. TCRdb's copy holds only in-frame clones and misses some; the assay was immunoSEQ multiplex PCR. The data contain around 79,000 clones, roughly 74% of them singletons. Sequenced material: CD4+ T cells from PBMCs cultured with HCoV-229E spike peptides, taken before COVID-19 vaccination. The receptors were sampled from a human donor who received a COVID-19 vaccine. The CDR3 runs from the conserved cysteine through the conserved F or W. Fields, in order: V gene, J gene, D gene, clone size, CDR3 DNA, CDR3 protein. D genes are given only for firm matches. Not all rows give a size; the values are once, few, many and, for expanded clones, a class.

v_gene: TRBV7-2; j_gene: TRBJ1-3; d_gene: .; abundance: .; CDR3nt: TGTGCCAGCAGCTTAATTGGGACAAAAGGAAACACCATATATTTT; CDR3aa: CASSLIGTKGNTIYF
v_gene: TRBV12-3/TRBV12-4; j_gene: TRBJ2-3; d_gene: .; abundance: .; CDR3nt: TGTGCCAGCAGTTTAACGGATACGCAGTATTTT; CDR3aa: CASSLTDTQYF
v_gene: TRBV29-1; j_gene: TRBJ2-1; d_gene: TRBD2; abundance: few; CDR3nt: TGCAGCGTTGAGACTACCTACACTAGCGGGGGGTTCAATGAGCAGTTCTTC; CDR3aa: CSVETTYTSGGFNEQFF
v_gene: TRBV5-1; j_gene: TRBJ1-2; d_gene: TRBD1; abundance: .; CDR3nt: TGCGCCAGCAGCGCGGGGGTACAGGGGGCTGGGTATGGCTACACCTTC; CDR3aa: CASSAGVQGAGYGYTF
v_gene: TRBV24-1; j_gene: TRBJ1-1; d_gene: TRBD1; abundance: .; CDR3nt: TGTGCCACCAGTGATCCCGGACAGGTTGGCGCTGAAGCTTTCTTT; CDR3aa: CATSDPGQVGAEAFF
v_gene: TRBV11-2; j_gene: TRBJ2-2; d_gene: TRBD2; abundance: .; CDR3nt: TGTGCCAGCAGCTACCCTGCGGCTAGCGGAATCACCGGGGAGCTGTTTTTT; CDR3aa: CASSYPAASGITGELFF
v_gene: TRBV6-5; j_gene: TRBJ1-2; d_gene: TRBD1; abundance: medium-sized; CDR3nt: TGTGCCAGCAGATCGACAGGGCAAGTCTATGGCTACACCTTC; CDR3aa: CASRSTGQVYGYTF
v_gene: TRBV6-6; j_gene: TRBJ1-1; d_gene: .; abundance: .; CDR3nt: TGTGCCAGCAGTTACGCCGGACATATTGAAGCTTTCTTT; CDR3aa: CASSYAGHIEAFF
v_gene: TRBV11-2; j_gene: TRBJ2-2; d_gene: .; abundance: .; CDR3nt: TGTGCCAGCAGCTTCTCGGGACGCGACACCGGGGAGCTGTTTTTT; CDR3aa: CASSFSGRDTGELFF
v_gene: TRBV7-2; j_gene: TRBJ1-1; d_gene: .; abundance: .; CDR3nt: TGTGCCAGCAGCTGGACGGTGAACACTGAAGCTTTCTTT; CDR3aa: CASSWTVNTEAFF
v_gene: TRBV25-1; j_gene: TRBJ1-4; d_gene: .; abundance: .; CDR3nt: TGTGCCAGCAGTGGGGGGGCATCCATTAAACTGTTTTTT; CDR3aa: CASSGGASIKLFF
v_gene: TRBV11-2; j_gene: TRBJ2-5; d_gene: .; abundance: .; CDR3nt: TGTGCCAGCAGCCAGCTACGGGGCGAAGAGACCCAGTACTTC; CDR3aa: CASSQLRGEETQYF
v_gene: TRBV29-1; j_gene: TRBJ2-1; d_gene: TRBD1; abundance: .; CDR3nt: TGCAGCGTTGACCCCCGGGACAGGGGGCTGGACAATGAGCAGTTCTTC; CDR3aa: CSVDPRDRGLDNEQFF
v_gene: TRBV5-5; j_gene: TRBJ1-5; d_gene: .; abundance: .; CDR3nt: TGTGCCAGCAGCCCGATTACGGGCAATCAGCCCCAGCATTTT; CDR3aa: CASSPITGNQPQHF
v_gene: TRBV5-1; j_gene: TRBJ2-5; d_gene: .; abundance: .; CDR3nt: TGCGCCAGCAGCCGGGCGCAGGGGCAAGAGACCCAGTACTTC; CDR3aa: CASSRAQGQETQYF
v_gene: TRBV11-2; j_gene: TRBJ1-2; d_gene: TRBD1; abundance: .; CDR3nt: TGTGCCAGCAGCCCCCAGACAGGGCATGGCTACACCTTC; CDR3aa: CASSPQTGHGYTF
v_gene: TRBV7-9; j_gene: TRBJ2-3; d_gene: TRBD2; abundance: .; CDR3nt: TGTGCCAGCACCACTCAAGGATCCCGGGACTACACAGATACGCAGTATTTT; CDR3aa: CASTTQGSRDYTDTQYF
v_gene: TRBV24-1; j_gene: TRBJ1-1; d_gene: TRBD1; abundance: .; CDR3nt: TGTGCCACCAGTGGGCAGGGGGCGCGCACTGAAGCTTTCTTT; CDR3aa: CATSGQGARTEAFF
v_gene: TRBV11-2; j_gene: TRBJ1-2; d_gene: .; abundance: .; CDR3nt: TGTGCCAGCAGCTTAACAGGTTTCGGGAAAGCAGCTAACTATGGCTACACCTTC; CDR3aa: CASSLTGFGKAANYGYTF
v_gene: TRBV5-1; j_gene: TRBJ2-5; d_gene: TRBD1; abundance: .; CDR3nt: TGCGCCAGCAGCTTGGCGGGGACAGGGGGGGGCCAAGAGACCCAGTACTTC; CDR3aa: CASSLAGTGGGQETQYF
v_gene: TRBV19; j_gene: TRBJ2-2; d_gene: TRBD1; abundance: .; CDR3nt: TGTGCCGGAAAAAAAGGGACAGGGAACACCGGGGAGCTGTTTTTT; CDR3aa: CAGKKGTGNTGELFF
v_gene: TRBV19; j_gene: TRBJ1-3; d_gene: TRBD1; abundance: once; CDR3nt: TGTGCCAGTAGTGCCGACAGGGCCAACTCTGGAAACACCATATATTTT; CDR3aa: CASSADRANSGNTIYF
v_gene: TRBV6-1; j_gene: TRBJ1-6; d_gene: .; abundance: .; CDR3nt: TGTGCCAGCAGTGAAGTACAGGGAGGGAATTCACCCCTCCACTTT; CDR3aa: CASSEVQGGNSPLHF
v_gene: TRBV14; j_gene: TRBJ2-2; d_gene: TRBD2; abundance: few; CDR3nt: TGTGCCAGCAGCCAAGAGGGAGGGAACTTTGGCGGGGAGCTGTTTTTT; CDR3aa: CASSQEGGNFGGELFF
v_gene: TRBV11-1; j_gene: TRBJ1-1; d_gene: .; abundance: .; CDR3nt: TGTGCCAGCAGCTGGGACGGACCGAACACTGAAGCTTTCTTT; CDR3aa: CASSWDGPNTEAFF
v_gene: TRBV28; j_gene: TRBJ1-5; d_gene: .; abundance: .; CDR3nt: TGTGCCAGCAGTCGATACAGGGTCCAACAGCCCCAGCATTTT; CDR3aa: CASSRYRVQQPQHF
v_gene: TRBV5-1; j_gene: TRBJ1-3; d_gene: .; abundance: .; CDR3nt: TGCGCCAGCAGCCAAACAGGTACCGCTGGAAACACCATATATTTT; CDR3aa: CASSQTGTAGNTIYF
v_gene: TRBV2; j_gene: TRBJ1-6; d_gene: TRBD1; abundance: .; CDR3nt: TGTGCCAGCAGTGGGCAGGGGGGTTTAGTTTCACCCCTCCACTTT; CDR3aa: CASSGQGGLVSPLHF
v_gene: TRBV3-1/TRBV3-2; j_gene: TRBJ1-3; d_gene: .; abundance: .; CDR3nt: TGTGCCAGCAGCCCGTCTCTGGTGAGAAACACCATATATTTT; CDR3aa: CASSPSLVRNTIYF
v_gene: TRBV10-1; j_gene: TRBJ2-2; d_gene: TRBD2; abundance: .; CDR3nt: TGCGCCAGCAGTGAGCTAGCGGGGGGGCCCGGCGGGGAGCTGTTTTTT; CDR3aa: CASSELAGGPGGELFF
v_gene: TRBV18; j_gene: TRBJ1-6; d_gene: .; abundance: .; CDR3nt: TGTGCCAGCACTCGCGCAGGTAGTTCACCCCTCCACTTT; CDR3aa: CASTRAGSSPLHF
v_gene: TRBV6-1; j_gene: TRBJ1-2; d_gene: .; abundance: .; CDR3nt: TGTGCCAGCAGTGAACAAGGCCAGCACACCTTC; CDR3aa: CASSEQGQHTF
v_gene: TRBV7-2; j_gene: TRBJ1-2; d_gene: .; abundance: few; CDR3nt: TGTGCCAGCAGCGCACCAGGGTCGGGCTACACCTTC; CDR3aa: CASSAPGSGYTF
v_gene: TRBV24-1; j_gene: TRBJ1-3; d_gene: .; abundance: .; CDR3nt: TGTGCCACCAGTGATCCCCGATCCTCTGGAAACACCATATATTTT; CDR3aa: CATSDPRSSGNTIYF
v_gene: TRBV6-1; j_gene: TRBJ1-6; d_gene: TRBD1; abundance: few; CDR3nt: TGTGCCAGCAGTGGGGGACAGGGATCCTATAATTCACCCCTCCACTTT; CDR3aa: CASSGGQGSYNSPLHF
v_gene: TRBV19; j_gene: TRBJ2-1; d_gene: TRBD1; abundance: .; CDR3nt: TGTGCCAGTAGTATATGGTCCGGGACAGCCGATGAGCAGTTCTTC; CDR3aa: CASSIWSGTADEQFF
v_gene: TRBV3-1/TRBV3-2; j_gene: TRBJ2-3; d_gene: .; abundance: .; CDR3nt: TGTGCCAGCAGCCAAGAAGGTGATACGCAGTATTTT; CDR3aa: CASSQEGDTQYF
v_gene: TRBV19; j_gene: TRBJ1-2; d_gene: .; abundance: .; CDR3nt: TGTGCCAGTAGTATAGTGGGGGCCAGGTCGAGGGACTATGGCTACACCTTC; CDR3aa: CASSIVGARSRDYGYTF
v_gene: TRBV5-1; j_gene: TRBJ1-6; d_gene: .; abundance: few; CDR3nt: TGCGCCAGCAGCTTGGTAGGGCCTCATAATTCACCCCTCCACTTT; CDR3aa: CASSLVGPHNSPLHF
v_gene: TRBV5-6; j_gene: TRBJ2-5; d_gene: .; abundance: .; CDR3nt: TGTGCCAGCAGCTTAAGACGGACCGGAGAGACCCAGTACTTC; CDR3aa: CASSLRRTGETQYF
v_gene: TRBV5-1; j_gene: TRBJ1-4; d_gene: .; abundance: few; CDR3nt: TGCGCCAGCAGCTTGAGTTCAGGAAATGAAAAACTGTTTTTT; CDR3aa: CASSLSSGNEKLFF
v_gene: TRBV6-5; j_gene: TRBJ2-2; d_gene: .; abundance: .; CDR3nt: TGTGCCAGCAGTTACTCTCTCCAGGGGTACGGGGAGCTGTTTTTT; CDR3aa: CASSYSLQGYGELFF
v_gene: TRBV5-1; j_gene: TRBJ2-3; d_gene: .; abundance: .; CDR3nt: TGCGCCAGCAGCTTGGAGGACCGCACAGATACGCAGTATTTT; CDR3aa: CASSLEDRTDTQYF
v_gene: TRBV5-1; j_gene: TRBJ2-1; d_gene: .; abundance: .; CDR3nt: TGCGCCAGCAGCTTGGATTGGACAACATACAATGAGCAGTTCTTC; CDR3aa: CASSLDWTTYNEQFF
v_gene: TRBV24-1; j_gene: TRBJ1-1; d_gene: .; abundance: few; CDR3nt: TGTGCCACCAGTGATTCCCGTCCAGGGAACACTGAAGCTTTCTTT; CDR3aa: CATSDSRPGNTEAFF
v_gene: TRBV11-2; j_gene: TRBJ1-1; d_gene: .; abundance: .; CDR3nt: TGTGCCAGCAGCTTATACACGGTCGGGGCTGAAGCTTTCTTT; CDR3aa: CASSLYTVGAEAFF
v_gene: TRBV24-1; j_gene: TRBJ1-5; d_gene: .; abundance: .; CDR3nt: TGTGCCACCAGTGCCAGGGACTACAATCAGCCCCAGCATTTT; CDR3aa: CATSARDYNQPQHF
v_gene: TRBV6-6; j_gene: TRBJ2-6; d_gene: TRBD1; abundance: .; CDR3nt: TGTGCCAGCAGTCGAAAGACAGGGGTCGGGGCCAACGTCCTGACTTTC; CDR3aa: CASSRKTGVGANVLTF
v_gene: TRBV28; j_gene: TRBJ2-3; d_gene: .; abundance: .; CDR3nt: TGTGCCAGCAGTTTCCCTGGACCGGATACGCAGTATTTT; CDR3aa: CASSFPGPDTQYF
v_gene: TRBV3-1/TRBV3-2; j_gene: TRBJ1-6; d_gene: .; abundance: few; CDR3nt: TGTGCCAGCAGCCTAGGACAGTCCTATAATTCACCCCTCCACTTT; CDR3aa: CASSLGQSYNSPLHF
v_gene: TRBV4-1; j_gene: TRBJ1-4; d_gene: .; abundance: .; CDR3nt: TGCGCCAGCAGCCAAGTCCTGGGTCCAACTAATGAAAAACTGTTTTTT; CDR3aa: CASSQVLGPTNEKLFF
v_gene: TRBV5-1; j_gene: TRBJ2-1; d_gene: .; abundance: .; CDR3nt: TGCGCCAGCAGCTTGGCCGCGGCGGTCGATGAGCAGTTCTTC; CDR3aa: CASSLAAAVDEQFF
v_gene: TRBV5-1; j_gene: TRBJ1-1; d_gene: .; abundance: .; CDR3nt: TGCGCCAGCAGCTCTGGGAACACTGAAGCTTTCTTT; CDR3aa: CASSSGNTEAFF
v_gene: TRBV28; j_gene: TRBJ1-5; d_gene: TRBD1; abundance: few; CDR3nt: TGTGCCAGCAGGCTCCTGACAGGGGGTCAGCCCCAGCATTTT; CDR3aa: CASRLLTGGQPQHF
v_gene: TRBV5-4; j_gene: TRBJ1-1; d_gene: TRBD1; abundance: few; CDR3nt: TGTGCCAGCAGCTTGACAGGGGCCCGAGCTTTCTTT; CDR3aa: CASSLTGARAFF